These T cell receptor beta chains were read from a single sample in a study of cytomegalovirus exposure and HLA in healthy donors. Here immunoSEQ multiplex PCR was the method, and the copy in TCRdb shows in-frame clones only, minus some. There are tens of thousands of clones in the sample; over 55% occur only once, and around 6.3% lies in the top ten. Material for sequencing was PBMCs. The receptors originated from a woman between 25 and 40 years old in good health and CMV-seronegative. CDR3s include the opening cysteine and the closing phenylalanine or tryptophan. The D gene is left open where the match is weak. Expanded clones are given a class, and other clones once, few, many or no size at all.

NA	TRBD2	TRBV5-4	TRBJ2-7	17	TGTGCCAGCAGCGTCCCCCGCAGCGGGGGGAGCTCCTACGAGCAGTACTTC	CASSVPRSGGSSYEQYF
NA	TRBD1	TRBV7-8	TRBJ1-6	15	TGTGCCAGCAGCCAGAGTAGGGGGCTGGGGTCACCCCTCCACTTT	CASSQSRGLGSPLHF
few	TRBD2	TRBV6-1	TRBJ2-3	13	TGTGCCAGCACTAGCGGGGGATGGGATACGCAGTATTTT	CASTSGGWDTQYF
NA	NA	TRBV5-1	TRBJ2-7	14	TGCGCCAGCAGCTTGGCAGGGTACTCCTACGAGCAGTACTTC	CASSLAGYSYEQYF
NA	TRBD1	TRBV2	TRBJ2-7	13	TGTGCCAGCAACCGGGACAGGGGCCACGAGCAGTACTTC	CASNRDRGHEQYF
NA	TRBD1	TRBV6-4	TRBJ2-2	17	TGTGCCAGCAGGGGGGCCGGGGGACAGGGGAGGACCGGGGAGCTGTTTTTT	CASRGAGGQGRTGELFF
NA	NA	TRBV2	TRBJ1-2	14	TGTGCCAGCAGTGAACGCGGGACTAACTATGGCTACACCTTC	CASSERGTNYGYTF
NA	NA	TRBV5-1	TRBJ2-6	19	TGCGCCAGCAGCTTTATTGGGGGCAGGGAGAGCTCTGGGGCCAACGTCCTGACTTTC	CASSFIGGRESSGANVLTF
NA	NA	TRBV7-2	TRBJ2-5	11	TGTGCCAGCAGCTCTAGGGAGACCCAGTACTTC	CASSSRETQYF
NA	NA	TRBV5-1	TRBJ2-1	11	TGCGCCAGCAGCTCTAACAATGAGCAGTTCTTC	CASSSNNEQFF
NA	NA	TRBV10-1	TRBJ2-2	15	TGCGCCAGCAGTGAACGGCAGGGGAGCACCGGGGAGCTGTTTTTT	CASSERQGSTGELFF
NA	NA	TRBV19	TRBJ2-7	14	TGTGCCAGTAGTATAGCTTCGGCGGGCTACGAGCAGTACTTC	CASSIASAGYEQYF
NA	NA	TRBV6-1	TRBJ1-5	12	TGTGCCAGCAGTGAAGTCGTACAGCCCCAGCATTTT	CASSEVVQPQHF
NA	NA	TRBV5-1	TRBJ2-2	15	TGCGCCAGCAGTCCGACAGCTATTAACACCGGGGAGCTGTTTTTT	CASSPTAINTGELFF
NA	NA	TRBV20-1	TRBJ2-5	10	TGCAGTGCTAGGGCAGAGACCCAGTACTTC	CSARAETQYF
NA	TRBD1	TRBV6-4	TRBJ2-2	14	TGTGCCAGCAGCGAGACAGGGGAGCCCGGGGAGCTGTTTTTT	CASSETGEPGELFF
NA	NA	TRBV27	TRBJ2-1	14	TGTGCCAGCAGTCCCACAGGTTTTTACAATGAGCAGTTCTTC	CASSPTGFYNEQFF
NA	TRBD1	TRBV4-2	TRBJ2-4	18	TGTGCCAGCAGCCAAGCTGGACAGGGCGTCAGGTCCAAAAACATTCAGTACTTC	CASSQAGQGVRSKNIQYF
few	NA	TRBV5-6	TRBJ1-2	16	TGTGCCAGCAGCTTGTTTGGGACATACTTTCAGGATGGCTACACCTTC	CASSLFGTYFQDGYTF
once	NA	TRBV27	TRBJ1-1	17	TGTGCCAGCAGTCCTATACCCCTAAGACAGATGGGCACTGAAGCTTTCTTT	CASSPIPLRQMGTEAFF
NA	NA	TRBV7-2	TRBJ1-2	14	TGTGCCAGCAGCTTAGGCAGGGCGAGCGTTGGCTACACCTTC	CASSLGRASVGYTF
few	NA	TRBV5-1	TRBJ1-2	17	TGCGCCAGCAGCCCCTTTGGCCTGCCCGAATCTAACTATGGCTACACCTTC	CASSPFGLPESNYGYTF
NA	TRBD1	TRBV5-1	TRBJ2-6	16	TGCGCCAGCAGCAGACAGGGCCTAGGTGGGGCCAACGTCCTGACTTTC	CASSRQGLGGANVLTF
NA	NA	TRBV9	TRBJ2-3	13	TGTGCCAGCAGCCCCTCCGGCACAGATACGCAGTATTTT	CASSPSGTDTQYF
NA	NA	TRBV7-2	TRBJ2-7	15	TGTGCCAGCAGCTTAGACTCTAGCCCCTCCTACGAGCAGTACTTC	CASSLDSSPSYEQYF
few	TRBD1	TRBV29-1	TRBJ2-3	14	TGCAGCTTGTGGACAGGGAGGACGGGAGATACGCAGTATTTT	CSLWTGRTGDTQYF
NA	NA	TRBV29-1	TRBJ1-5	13	TGCAGCGTTAGAGGGACAAGCAATCAGCCCCAGCATTTT	CSVRGTSNQPQHF
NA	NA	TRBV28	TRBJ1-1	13	TGTGCCAGCAGTTTTGGGAGAAACACTGAAGCTTTCTTT	CASSFGRNTEAFF
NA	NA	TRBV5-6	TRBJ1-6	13	TGTGCCAGCAGCCCTAAGATCGGTTCACCCCTCCACTTT	CASSPKIGSPLHF
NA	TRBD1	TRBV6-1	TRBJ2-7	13	TGTGCCAGTTACGAGGCAGGGGGCCGCGAGCAGTACTTC	CASYEAGGREQYF
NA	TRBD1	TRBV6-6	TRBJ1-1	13	TGTGCCAGCAGTCTCCGGGACAGAGTTGAAGCTTTCTTT	CASSLRDRVEAFF
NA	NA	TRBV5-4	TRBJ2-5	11	TGTGCCACCGTGCTGAGTGAGACCCAGTACTTC	CATVLSETQYF
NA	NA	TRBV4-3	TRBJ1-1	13	TGCGCCAGCAGCGTGGAGGGTGGCACTGAAGCTTTCTTT	CASSVEGGTEAFF
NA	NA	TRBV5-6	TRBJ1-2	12	TGTGCCAGCAGCTTGGGCGGGGTTGGCTACACCTTC	CASSLGGVGYTF
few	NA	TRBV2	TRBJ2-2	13	TGTGCCATACACAGTAGGAAGCCCGGGGAGCTGTTTTTT	CAIHSRKPGELFF
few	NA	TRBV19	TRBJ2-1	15	TGTGCCAGTAATGTTGACAGGAGCTCCTACAATGAGCAGTTCTTC	CASNVDRSSYNEQFF
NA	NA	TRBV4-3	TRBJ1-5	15	TGCGCCAGCAGCCAAGATCTTCAGGGCCGTCAGCCCCAGCATTTT	CASSQDLQGRQPQHF
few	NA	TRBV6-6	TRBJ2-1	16	TGTGCCAGCAGTTACTCATCACGGGGGAGGCAGAATGAGCAGTTCTTC	CASSYSSRGRQNEQFF
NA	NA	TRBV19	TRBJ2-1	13	TGTGCCAGTAGTAGCGGGAACAACAATGAGCAGTTCTTC	CASSSGNNNEQFF
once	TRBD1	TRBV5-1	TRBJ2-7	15	TGCGCCAGCAGACCTGGGCAGGGGGTCGGCTACGAGCAGTACTTC	CASRPGQGVGYEQYF
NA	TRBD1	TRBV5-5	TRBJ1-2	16	TGTGCCAGCAGCTTGGGAAGGGACAGGGAATGGTATGGCTACACCTTC	CASSLGRDREWYGYTF
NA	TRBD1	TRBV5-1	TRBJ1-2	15	TGCGCCAGCAGCACCGGACAGGGGGCGAACTATGGCTACACCTTC	CASSTGQGANYGYTF
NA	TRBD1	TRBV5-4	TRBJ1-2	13	TGTGCCAGCAGCTTTGGACAGGGGGGTGGCTACACCTTC	CASSFGQGGGYTF
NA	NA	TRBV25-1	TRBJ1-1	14	TGTGCCAGCAGTGACAGGGTAGGGTTTGCTGAAGCTTTCTTT	CASSDRVGFAEAFF
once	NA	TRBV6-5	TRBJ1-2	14	TGTGCCAGCAGTTGGCAGGGCAGTAACTATGGCTACACCTTC	CASSWQGSNYGYTF
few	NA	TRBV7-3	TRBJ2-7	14	TGTGCCAGCAGCTTAAGGGGCGGCCCCTACGAGCAGTACTTC	CASSLRGGPYEQYF
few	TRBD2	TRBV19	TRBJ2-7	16	TGTGCCAGTAGTCCCGGGACTAGCGGGAGTGTCTACGAGCAGTACTTC	CASSPGTSGSVYEQYF
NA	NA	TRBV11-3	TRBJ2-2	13	TGTGCCAGCAGCTTAGGTAGTGCCGGGGAGCTGTTTTTT	CASSLGSAGELFF
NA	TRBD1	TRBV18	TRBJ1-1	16	TGTGCCAGCTCACCATCCTGGACAGGGGCGAACACTGAAGCTTTCTTT	CASSPSWTGANTEAFF
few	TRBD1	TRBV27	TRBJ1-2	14	TGTGCCAGTCGGACAGGGCTGGGGGGCTATGGCTACACCTTC	CASRTGLGGYGYTF